This T cell receptor (beta chain) was recorded in a study of T cells in Graves' hyperthyroidism and ophthalmopathy. This clonotype was seen at least ten times. Regions amplified from RNA transcripts were the TCR beta CDR3 regions. A set of HTBI primers served as the primers for a first-round RT-PCR of the TCR CDR3. TCRdb re-derived calls from the multiplex PCR reads in MiXCR, one entry per CDR3 protein. In the table there are over 700,000 distinct CDR3 sequences, around 20% of which are singletons. Germline assignment: CDR1 DFQATT and CDR2 SNEGSKA (reference sequence). The junction had 17 bases not matched to a gene; V was cut back by 6 bases and J by 4 bases. The CDR3 is 16 amino acids.

Specimen: blood. This receptor was obtained from a woman aged 45-65 years with Graves' hyperthyroidism that later progressed to Graves' ophthalmopathy. The V gene is TRBV20-1, the J gene TRBJ1-2; 7 positions agree with TRBD1. The CDR3 sequence: CSAYGSDRWGLYGYTF. The CDR3, as DNA: TGCAGTGCCTATGGATCGGACAGGTGGGGGCTCTATGGCTACACCTTC.